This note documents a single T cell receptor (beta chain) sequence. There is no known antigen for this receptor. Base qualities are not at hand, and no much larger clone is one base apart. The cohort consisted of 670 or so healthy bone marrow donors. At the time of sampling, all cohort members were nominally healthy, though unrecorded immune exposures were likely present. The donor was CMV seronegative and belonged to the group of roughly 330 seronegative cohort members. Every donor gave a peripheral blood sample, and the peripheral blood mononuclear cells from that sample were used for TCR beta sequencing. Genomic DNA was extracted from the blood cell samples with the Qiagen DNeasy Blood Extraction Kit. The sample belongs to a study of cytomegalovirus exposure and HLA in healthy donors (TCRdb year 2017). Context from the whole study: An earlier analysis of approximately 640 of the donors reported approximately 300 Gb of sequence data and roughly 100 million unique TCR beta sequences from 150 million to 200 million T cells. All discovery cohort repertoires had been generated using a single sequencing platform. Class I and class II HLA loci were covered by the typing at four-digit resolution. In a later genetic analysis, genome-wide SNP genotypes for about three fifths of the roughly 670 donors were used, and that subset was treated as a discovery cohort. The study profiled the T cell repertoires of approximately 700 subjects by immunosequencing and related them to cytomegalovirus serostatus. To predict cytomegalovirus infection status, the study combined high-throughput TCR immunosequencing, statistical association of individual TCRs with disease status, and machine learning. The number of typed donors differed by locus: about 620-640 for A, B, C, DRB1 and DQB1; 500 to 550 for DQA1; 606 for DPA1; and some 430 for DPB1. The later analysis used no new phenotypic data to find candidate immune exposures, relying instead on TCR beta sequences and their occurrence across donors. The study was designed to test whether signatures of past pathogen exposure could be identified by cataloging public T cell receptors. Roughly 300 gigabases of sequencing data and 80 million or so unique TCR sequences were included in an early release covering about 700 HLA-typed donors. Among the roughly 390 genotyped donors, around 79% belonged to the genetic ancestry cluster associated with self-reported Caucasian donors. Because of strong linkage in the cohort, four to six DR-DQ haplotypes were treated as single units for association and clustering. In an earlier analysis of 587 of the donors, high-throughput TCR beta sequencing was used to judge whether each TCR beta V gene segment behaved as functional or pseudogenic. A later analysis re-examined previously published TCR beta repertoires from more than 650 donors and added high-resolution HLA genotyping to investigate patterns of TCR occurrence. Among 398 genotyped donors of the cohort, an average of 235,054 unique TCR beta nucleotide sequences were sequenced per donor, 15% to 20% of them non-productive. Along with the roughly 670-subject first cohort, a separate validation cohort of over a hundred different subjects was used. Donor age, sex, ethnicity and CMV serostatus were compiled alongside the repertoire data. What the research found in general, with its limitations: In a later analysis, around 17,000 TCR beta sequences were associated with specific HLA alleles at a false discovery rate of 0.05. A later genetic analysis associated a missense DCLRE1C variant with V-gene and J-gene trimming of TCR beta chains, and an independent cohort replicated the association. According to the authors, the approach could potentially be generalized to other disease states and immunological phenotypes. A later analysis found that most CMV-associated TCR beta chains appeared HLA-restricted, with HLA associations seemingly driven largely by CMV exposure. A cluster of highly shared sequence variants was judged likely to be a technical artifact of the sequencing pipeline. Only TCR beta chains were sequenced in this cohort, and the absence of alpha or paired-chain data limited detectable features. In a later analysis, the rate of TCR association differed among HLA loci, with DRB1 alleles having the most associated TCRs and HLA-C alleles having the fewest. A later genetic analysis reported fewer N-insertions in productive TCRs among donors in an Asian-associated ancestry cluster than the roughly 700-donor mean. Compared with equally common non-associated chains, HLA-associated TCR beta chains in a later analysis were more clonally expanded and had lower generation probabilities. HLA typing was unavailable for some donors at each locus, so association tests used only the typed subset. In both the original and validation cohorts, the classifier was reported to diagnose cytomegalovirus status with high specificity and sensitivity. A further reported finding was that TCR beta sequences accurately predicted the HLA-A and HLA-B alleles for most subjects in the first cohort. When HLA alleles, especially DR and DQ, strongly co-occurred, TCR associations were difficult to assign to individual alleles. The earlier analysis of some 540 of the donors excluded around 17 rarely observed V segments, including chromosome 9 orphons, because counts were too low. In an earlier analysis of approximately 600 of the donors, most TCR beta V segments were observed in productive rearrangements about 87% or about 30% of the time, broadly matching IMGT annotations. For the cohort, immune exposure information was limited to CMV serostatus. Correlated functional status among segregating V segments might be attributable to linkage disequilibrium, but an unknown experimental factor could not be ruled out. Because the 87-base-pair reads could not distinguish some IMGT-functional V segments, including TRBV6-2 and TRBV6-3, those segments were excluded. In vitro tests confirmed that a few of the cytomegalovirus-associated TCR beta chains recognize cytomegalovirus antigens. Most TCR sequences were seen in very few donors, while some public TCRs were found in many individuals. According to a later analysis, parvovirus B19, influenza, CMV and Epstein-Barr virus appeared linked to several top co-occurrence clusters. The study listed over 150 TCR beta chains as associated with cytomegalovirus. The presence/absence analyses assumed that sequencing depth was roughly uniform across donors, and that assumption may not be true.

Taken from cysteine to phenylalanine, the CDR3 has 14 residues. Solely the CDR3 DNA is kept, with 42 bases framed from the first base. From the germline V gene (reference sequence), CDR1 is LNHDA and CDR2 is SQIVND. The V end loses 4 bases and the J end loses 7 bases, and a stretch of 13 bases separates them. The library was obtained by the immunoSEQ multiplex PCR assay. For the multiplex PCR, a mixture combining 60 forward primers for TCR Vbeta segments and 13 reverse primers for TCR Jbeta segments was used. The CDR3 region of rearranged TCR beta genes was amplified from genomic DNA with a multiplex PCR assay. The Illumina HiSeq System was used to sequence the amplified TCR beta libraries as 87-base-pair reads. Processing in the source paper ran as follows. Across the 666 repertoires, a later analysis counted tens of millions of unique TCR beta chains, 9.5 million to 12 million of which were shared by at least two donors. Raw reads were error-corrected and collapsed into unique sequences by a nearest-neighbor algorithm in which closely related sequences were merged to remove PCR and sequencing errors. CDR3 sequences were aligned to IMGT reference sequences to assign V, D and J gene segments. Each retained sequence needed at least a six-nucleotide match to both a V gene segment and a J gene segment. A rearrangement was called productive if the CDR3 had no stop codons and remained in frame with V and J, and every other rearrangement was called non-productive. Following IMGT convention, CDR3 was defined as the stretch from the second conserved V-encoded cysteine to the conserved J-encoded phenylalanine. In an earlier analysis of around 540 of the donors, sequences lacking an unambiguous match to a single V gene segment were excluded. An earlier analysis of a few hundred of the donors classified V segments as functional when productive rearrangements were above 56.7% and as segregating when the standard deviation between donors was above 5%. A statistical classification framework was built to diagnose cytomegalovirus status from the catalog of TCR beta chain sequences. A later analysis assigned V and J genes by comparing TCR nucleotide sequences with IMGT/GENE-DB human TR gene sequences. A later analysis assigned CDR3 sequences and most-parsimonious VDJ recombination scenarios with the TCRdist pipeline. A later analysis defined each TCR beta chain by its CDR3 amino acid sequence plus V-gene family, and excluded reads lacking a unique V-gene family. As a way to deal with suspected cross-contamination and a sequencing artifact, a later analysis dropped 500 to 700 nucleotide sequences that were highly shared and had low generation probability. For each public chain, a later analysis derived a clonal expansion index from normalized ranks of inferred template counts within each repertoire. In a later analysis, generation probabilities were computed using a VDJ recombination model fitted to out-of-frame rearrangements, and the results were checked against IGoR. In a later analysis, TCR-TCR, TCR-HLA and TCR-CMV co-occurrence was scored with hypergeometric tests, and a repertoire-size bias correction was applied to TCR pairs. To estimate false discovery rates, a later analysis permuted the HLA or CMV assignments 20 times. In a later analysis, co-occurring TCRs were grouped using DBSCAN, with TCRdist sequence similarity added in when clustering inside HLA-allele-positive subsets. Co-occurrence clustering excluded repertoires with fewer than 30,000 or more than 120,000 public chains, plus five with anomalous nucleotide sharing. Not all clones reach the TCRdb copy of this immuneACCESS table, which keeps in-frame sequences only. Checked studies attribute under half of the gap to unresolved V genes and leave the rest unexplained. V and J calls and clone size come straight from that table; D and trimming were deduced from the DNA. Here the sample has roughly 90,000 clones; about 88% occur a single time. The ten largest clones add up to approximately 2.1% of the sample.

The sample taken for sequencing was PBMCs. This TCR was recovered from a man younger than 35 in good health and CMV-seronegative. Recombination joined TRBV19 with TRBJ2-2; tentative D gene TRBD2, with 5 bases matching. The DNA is TGTGCCAGTAGTACACGGGATGGCTACGGGGAGCTGTTTTTT. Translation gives CASSTRDGYGELFF.